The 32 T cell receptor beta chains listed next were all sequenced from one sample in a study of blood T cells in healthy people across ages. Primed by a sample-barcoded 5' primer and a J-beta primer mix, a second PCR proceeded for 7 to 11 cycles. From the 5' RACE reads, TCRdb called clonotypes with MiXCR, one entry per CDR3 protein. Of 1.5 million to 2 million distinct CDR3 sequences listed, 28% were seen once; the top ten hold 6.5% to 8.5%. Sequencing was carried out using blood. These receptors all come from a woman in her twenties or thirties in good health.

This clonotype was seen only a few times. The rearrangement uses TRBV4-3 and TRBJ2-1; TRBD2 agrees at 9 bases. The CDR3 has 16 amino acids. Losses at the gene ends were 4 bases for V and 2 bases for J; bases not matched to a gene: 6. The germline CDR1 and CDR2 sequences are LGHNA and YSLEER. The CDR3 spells CASSLRASGAYNEQFF. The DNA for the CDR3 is TGCGCCAGCAGCCTTCGGGCTAGCGGGGCCTACAATGAGCAGTTCTTC.

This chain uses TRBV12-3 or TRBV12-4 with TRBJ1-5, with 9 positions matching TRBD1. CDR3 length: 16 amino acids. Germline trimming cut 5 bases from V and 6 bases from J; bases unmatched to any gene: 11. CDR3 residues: CASSGRGDRASQPQHF. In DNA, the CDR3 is TGTGCCAGCAGTGGCCGGGGGGACAGGGCCAGTCAGCCCCAGCATTTT.

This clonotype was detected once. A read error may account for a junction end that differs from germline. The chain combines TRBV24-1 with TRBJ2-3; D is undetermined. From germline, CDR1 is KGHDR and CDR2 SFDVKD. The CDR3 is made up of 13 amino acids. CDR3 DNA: TGTGTCACCAGTGAATCGGGCACAGATACGCAGTATTTT. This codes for CVTSESGTDTQYF.

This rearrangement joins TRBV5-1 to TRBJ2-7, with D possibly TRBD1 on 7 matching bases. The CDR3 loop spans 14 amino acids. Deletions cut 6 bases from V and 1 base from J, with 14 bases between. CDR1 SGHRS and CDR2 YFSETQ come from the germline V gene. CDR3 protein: CASMGAGGSYEQYF. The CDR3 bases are TGCGCCAGCATGGGGGCAGGGGGGTCCTACGAGCAGTACTTC.

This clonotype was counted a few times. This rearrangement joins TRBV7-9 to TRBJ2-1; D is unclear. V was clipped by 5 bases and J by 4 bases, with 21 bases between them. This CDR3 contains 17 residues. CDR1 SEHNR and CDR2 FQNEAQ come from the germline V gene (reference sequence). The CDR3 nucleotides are TGTGCCAGCAGCACCAATTTCGCGGTGAAAGGATACAATGAGCAGTTCTTC. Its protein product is CASSTNFAVKGYNEQFF.

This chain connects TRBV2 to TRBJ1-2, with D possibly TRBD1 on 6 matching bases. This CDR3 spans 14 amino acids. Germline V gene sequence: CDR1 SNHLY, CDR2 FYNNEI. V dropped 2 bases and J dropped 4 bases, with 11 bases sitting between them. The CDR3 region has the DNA TGTGCCAGCAGTGAACTCGGACAGAGCTATGGCTACACCTTC. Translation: CASSELGQSYGYTF.

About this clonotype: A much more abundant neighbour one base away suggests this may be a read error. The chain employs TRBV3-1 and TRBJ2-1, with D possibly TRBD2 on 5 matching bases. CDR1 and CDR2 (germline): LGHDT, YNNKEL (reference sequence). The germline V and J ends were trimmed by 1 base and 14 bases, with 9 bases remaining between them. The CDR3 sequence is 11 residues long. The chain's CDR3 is CASSQVDGEFF. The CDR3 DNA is TGTGCCAGCAGCCAAGTGGACGGGGAGTTCTTC.

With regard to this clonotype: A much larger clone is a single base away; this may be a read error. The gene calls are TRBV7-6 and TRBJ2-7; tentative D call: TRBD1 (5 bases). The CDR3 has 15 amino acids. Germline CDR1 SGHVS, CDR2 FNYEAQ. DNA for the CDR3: TGTGCCAGCAGCTCCAGAAGTCAGGGCCCCTACGGGCAGTACTTC. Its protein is CASSSRSQGPYGQYF.

CDR3 amino acids: CATSREGGGYIQYF. CDR3 nucleotides: TGTGCCACCAGCAGAGAAGGGGGTGGGTACATTCAGTACTTC. This sequence joins TRBV15 and TRBJ2-4, with a tentative D call TRBD1 (6 bases). The V end lost 0 bases, the J end lost 8 bases, and 11 bases lay between the germline ends. The CDR3 runs to 14 residues. CDR1 and CDR2 from the germline V gene are LNHNV and YYDKDF (reference sequence).

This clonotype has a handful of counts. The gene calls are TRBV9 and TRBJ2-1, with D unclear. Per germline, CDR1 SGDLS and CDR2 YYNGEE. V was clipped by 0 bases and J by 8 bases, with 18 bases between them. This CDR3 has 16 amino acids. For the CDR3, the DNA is TGTGCCAGCAGCGTAGCTGGCCTGTCCATCGTGGATGAGCAGTTCTTC. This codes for CASSVAGLSIVDEQFF.

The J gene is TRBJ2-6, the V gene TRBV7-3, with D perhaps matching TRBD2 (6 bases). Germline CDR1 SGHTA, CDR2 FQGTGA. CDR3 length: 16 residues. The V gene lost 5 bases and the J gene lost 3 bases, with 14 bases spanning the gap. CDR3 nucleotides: TGTGCCAGCAGCCGGGCGGGACCGTATGGGGCCAACGTCCTGACTTTC. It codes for CASSRAGPYGANVLTF. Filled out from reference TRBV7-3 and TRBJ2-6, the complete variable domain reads GAGVSQTPSNKVTEKGKYVELRCDPISGHTALYWYRQSLGQGPEFLIYFQGTGAADDSGLPNDRFFAVRPEGSVSTLKIQRTERGDSAVYLCASSRAGPYGANVLTFGAGSRLTVL.

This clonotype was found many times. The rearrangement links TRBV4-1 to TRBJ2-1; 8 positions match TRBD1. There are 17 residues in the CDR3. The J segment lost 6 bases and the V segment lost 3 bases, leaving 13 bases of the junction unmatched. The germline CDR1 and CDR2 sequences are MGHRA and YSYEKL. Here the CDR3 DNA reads TGCGCCAGCAGCCAGAAGCCGGACAGGGCCCTCGCCAATGAGCAGTTCTTC. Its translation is CASSQKPDRALANEQFF.

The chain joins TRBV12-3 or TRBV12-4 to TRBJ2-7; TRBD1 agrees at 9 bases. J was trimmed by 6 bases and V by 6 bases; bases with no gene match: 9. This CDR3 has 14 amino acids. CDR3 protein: CASSPDRGFPEQYF. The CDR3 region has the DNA TGTGCCAGCAGCCCAGACAGGGGGTTTCCCGAGCAGTACTTC.

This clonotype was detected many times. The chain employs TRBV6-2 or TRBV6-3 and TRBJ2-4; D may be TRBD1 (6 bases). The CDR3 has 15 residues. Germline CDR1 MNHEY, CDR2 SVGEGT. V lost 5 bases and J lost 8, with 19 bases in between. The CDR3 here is CASSPTGDIVHIQYF. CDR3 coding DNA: TGTGCCAGCAGTCCGACCGGGGACATCGTCCACATTCAGTACTTC.

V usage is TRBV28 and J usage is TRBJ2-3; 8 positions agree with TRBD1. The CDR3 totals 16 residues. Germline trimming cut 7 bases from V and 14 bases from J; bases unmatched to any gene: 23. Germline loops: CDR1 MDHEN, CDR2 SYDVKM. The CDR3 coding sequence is TGTGCCAGCATCTTAGGGTATGGACAGGGTAATGAAAAACTGTATTTT. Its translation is CASILGYGQGNEKLYF.

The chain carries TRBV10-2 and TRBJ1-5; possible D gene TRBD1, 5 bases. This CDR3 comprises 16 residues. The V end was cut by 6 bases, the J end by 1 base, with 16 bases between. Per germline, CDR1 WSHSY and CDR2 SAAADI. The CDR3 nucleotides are TGCGCCAGCAGCGTTGGGGGATTGGGAAGCAATCAGCCCCAGCATTTT. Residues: CASSVGGLGSNQPQHF.

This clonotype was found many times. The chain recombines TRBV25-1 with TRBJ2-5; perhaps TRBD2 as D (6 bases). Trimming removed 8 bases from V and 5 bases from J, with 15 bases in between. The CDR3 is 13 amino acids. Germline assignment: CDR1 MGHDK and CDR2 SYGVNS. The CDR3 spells CASQRATRETQYF. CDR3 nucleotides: TGTGCCAGCCAGCGGGCCACCAGGGAGACCCAGTACTTC.

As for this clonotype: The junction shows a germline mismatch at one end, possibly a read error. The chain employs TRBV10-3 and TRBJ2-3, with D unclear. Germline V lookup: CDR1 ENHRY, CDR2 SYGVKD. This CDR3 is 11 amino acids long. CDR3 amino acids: CAISDPYTQYF. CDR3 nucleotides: TGTGCCATAAGTGATCCGTATACGCAGTATTTT.

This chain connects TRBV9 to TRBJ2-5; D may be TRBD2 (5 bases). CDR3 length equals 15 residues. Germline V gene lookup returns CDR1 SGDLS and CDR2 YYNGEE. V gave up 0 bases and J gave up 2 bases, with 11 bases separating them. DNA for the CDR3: TGTGCCAGCAGCGTAGCTCCGGACTTTCAAGAGACCCAGTACTTC. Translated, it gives CASSVAPDFQETQYF.

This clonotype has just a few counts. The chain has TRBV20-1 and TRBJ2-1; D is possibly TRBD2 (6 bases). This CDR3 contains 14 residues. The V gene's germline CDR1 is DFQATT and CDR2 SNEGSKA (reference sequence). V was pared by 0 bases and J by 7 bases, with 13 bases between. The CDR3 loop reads CSARDPRTNNEQFF. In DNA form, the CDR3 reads TGCAGTGCTAGAGATCCAAGGACTAATAATGAGCAGTTCTTC.

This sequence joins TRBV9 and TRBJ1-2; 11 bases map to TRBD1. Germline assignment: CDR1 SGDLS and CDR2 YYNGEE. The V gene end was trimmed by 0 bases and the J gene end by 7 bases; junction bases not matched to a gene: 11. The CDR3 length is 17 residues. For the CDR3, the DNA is TGTGCCAGCAGCGTAGGCTTAAGGGACAGGGGGATTCTTGGCTACACCTTC. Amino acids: CASSVGLRDRGILGYTF.

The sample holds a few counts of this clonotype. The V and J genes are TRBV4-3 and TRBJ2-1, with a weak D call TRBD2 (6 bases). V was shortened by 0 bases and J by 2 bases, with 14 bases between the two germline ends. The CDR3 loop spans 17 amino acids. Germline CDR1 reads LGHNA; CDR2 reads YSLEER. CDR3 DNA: TGCGCCAGCAGCCAAGAGGAGGGAGCCCTCACCTACAATGAGCAGTTCTTC. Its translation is CASSQEEGALTYNEQFF.

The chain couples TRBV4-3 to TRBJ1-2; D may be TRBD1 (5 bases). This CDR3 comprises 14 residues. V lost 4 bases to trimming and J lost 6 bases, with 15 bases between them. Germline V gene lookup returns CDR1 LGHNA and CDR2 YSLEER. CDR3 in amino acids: CASSPTDSPNGYTF. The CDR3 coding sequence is TGCGCCAGCAGCCCTACTGACAGCCCCAATGGCTACACCTTC.

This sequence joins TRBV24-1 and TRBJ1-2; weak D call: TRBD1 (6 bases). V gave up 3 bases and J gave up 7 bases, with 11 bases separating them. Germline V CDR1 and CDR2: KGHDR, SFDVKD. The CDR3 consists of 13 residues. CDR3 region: CATSDGRGGGYTF. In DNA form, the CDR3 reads TGTGCCACCAGTGATGGCAGGGGAGGTGGCTACACCTTC.

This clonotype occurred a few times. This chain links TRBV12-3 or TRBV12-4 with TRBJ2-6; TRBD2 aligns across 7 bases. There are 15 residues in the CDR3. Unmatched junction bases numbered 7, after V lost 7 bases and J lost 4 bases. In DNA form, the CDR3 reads TGTGCCAGCACGGAGCGGGGTGCCGGGGCCAACGTCCTGACTTTC. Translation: CASTERGAGANVLTF.

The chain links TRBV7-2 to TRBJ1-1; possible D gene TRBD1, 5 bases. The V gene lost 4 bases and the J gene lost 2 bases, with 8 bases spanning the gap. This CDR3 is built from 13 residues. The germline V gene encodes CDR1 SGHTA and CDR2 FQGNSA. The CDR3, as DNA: TGTGCCAGCAGCTATGACAGTAACACTGAAGCTTTCTTT. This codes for CASSYDSNTEAFF.

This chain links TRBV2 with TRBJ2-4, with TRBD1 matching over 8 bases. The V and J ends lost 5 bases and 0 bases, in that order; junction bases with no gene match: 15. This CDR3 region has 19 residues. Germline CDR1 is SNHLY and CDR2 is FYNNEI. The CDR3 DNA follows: TGTGCCAGCAGTCAACCAGGGGGCCTTGCCAATACAGCCAAAAACATTCAGTACTTC. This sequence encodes CASSQPGGLANTAKNIQYF.

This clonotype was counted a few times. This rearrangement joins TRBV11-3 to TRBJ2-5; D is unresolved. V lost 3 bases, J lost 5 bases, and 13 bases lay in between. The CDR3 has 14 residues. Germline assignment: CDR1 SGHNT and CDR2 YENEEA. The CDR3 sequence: CASSFSHGRETQYF. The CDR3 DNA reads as TGTGCCAGCAGCTTCTCCCACGGCCGGGAGACCCAGTACTTC.

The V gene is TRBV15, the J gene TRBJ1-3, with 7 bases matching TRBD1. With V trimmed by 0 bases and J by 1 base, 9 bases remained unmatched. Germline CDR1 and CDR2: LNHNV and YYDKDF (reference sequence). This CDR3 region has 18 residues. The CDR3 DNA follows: TGTGCCACCAGCAGAGAAAAGTCGACAGGGTGGTCTGGAAACACCATATATTTT. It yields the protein CATSREKSTGWSGNTIYF.

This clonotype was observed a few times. The CDR3 DNA follows: TGTGCCAGCAGCAAGGAGACAGGGGCGTGGGAGACCCAGTACTTC. Protein product: CASSKETGAWETQYF. The genes are TRBV7-2 and TRBJ2-5; 8 nucleotides line up with TRBD1. This CDR3 is built from 15 residues. The V and J ends lost 5 bases and 5 bases, in that order; junction bases with no gene match: 10. From germline, CDR1 is SGHTA and CDR2 FQGNSA.

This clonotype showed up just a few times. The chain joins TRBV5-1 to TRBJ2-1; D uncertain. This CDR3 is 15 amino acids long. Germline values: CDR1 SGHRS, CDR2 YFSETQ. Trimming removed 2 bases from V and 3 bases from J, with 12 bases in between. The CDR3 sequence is CASSLAESDYNEQFF. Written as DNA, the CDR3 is TGCGCCAGCAGCTTAGCAGAGAGTGACTACAATGAGCAGTTCTTC.

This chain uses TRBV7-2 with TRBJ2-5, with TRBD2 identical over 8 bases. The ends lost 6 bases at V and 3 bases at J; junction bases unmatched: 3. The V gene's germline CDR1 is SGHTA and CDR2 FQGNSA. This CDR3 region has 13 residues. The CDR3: CASRLADKETQYF. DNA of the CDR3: TGTGCCAGCAGACTAGCGGATAAAGAGACCCAGTACTTC.